The subject of this entry is one TCR beta chain. This sample was included in a study of blood T cell repertoires in COVID-19. In the study overall: Acute and convalescent COVID-19 specimens originated in the United States, Italy and Spain. Sample material is recorded as cDNA or gDNA derived from T cells, B-cell-depleted T cells, or PBMCs.

The CDR3 length is 11 residues. Between the trimmed V and J ends, which lost 4 bases and 4 bases, there was a span of 3 bases. CDR1 SNHLY and CDR2 FYNNEI come from the germline V gene. Original methodology: Researchers report that nucleated cell counts were estimated from reference gene primer amplification. Repertoires were generated with immunoSEQ multiplex PCR, while TCRdb's copy carries only in-frame clones and drops some. V and J calls and clone size are those listed in that table; D and trimming were worked out from the DNA. The sample has 150,000 to 200,000 clones, roughly nine tenths seen once.

The chain recombines TRBV2 with TRBJ2-3, with D hard to call. This TCR was recovered from a man in his 60s with active or convalescent COVID-19. The sample was peripheral blood. CDR3 bases: TGTGCCAGCAGTGTAGCAGATACGCAGTATTTT. Translated: CASSVADTQYF.